The source of this T cell receptor (beta chain) is a study of T cell repertoires in cytomegalovirus infection. Turning to the study itself: Matching HLA type, along with CMV infection, was indicated by public TCR beta signatures.

Regarding the study as a whole: HLA-C-restricted, CMV-specific TCR beta clonotypes were dominant ex vivo. Public TCR beta family frequency separated CMV-and-HLA carriers, including in an independent cohort.

TCRdb passed the reads through MiXCR, listing each CDR3 protein once. The sample holds some 400,000 distinct CDR3 sequences; roughly 30% are singletons and the top ten take around 15%. This clonotype was seen a few times. Its target is unknown. Germline CDR1 MNHNS, CDR2 SASEGT. The CDR3 totals 12 residues. The V end was cut by 6 bases, the J end by 9 bases, with 9 bases between. This receptor was taken from a human donor in good health (CMV status not recorded). Some clones in this sample may be carry-over from other donors' samples. V gene TRBV6-1 combines with J gene TRBJ1-6, with D uncertain. The sample was PBMCs. The CDR3 region has the DNA TGTGCCAGCAGACTAATAGGTTCACCCCTCCACTTT. It encodes CASRLIGSPLHF.